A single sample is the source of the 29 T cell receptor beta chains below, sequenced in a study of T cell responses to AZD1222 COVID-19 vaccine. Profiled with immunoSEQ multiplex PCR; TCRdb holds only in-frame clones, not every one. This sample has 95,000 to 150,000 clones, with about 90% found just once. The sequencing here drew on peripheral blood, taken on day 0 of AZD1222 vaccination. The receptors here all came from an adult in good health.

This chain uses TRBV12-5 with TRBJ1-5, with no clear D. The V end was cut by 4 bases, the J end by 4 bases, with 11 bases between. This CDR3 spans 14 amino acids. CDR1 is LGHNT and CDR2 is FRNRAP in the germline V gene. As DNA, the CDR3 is TGTGCTAGTGGTTCAGACGGGGTGAATCAGCCCCAGCATTTT. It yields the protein CASGSDGVNQPQHF.

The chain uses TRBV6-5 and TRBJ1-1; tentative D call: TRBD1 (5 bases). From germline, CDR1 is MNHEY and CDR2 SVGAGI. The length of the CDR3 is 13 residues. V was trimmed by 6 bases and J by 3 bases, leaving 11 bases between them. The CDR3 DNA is TGTGCCAGCAGATACCGGGGGGACACTGAAGCTTTCTTT. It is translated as CASRYRGDTEAFF.

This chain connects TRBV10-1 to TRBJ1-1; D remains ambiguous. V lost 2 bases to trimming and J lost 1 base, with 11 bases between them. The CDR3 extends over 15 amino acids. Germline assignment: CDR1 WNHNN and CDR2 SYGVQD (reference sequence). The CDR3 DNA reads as TGCGCCAGCAGTGAGGGGAGCAAAGGGAACACTGAAGCTTTCTTT. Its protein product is CASSEGSKGNTEAFF.

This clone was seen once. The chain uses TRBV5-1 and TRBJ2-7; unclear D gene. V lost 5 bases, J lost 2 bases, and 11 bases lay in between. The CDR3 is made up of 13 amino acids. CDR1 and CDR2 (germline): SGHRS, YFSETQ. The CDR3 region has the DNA TGCGCCAGCAGTACCCCCTCCCCCTACGAGCAGTACTTC. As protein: CASSTPSPYEQYF.

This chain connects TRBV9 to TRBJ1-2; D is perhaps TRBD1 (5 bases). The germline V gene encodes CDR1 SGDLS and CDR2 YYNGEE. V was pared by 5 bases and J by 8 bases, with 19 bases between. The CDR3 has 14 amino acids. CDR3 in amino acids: CASRQEGYSKGYTF. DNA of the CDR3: TGTGCCAGCAGACAGGAGGGTTATTCAAAGGGCTACACCTTC.

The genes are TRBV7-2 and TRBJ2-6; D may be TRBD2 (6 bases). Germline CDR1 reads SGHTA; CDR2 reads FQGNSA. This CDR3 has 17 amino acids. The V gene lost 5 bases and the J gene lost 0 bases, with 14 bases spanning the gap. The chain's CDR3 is CASSQIGGSSGANVLTF. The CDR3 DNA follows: TGTGCCAGCAGCCAGATTGGAGGGAGCTCTGGGGCCAACGTCCTGACTTTC.

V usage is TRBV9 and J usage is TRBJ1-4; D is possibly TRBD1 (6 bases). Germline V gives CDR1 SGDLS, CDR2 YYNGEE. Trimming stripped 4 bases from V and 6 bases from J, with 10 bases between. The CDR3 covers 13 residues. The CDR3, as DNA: TGTGCCAGCAGCACGAACAGGGATGAAAAACTGTTTTTT. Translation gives CASSTNRDEKLFF.

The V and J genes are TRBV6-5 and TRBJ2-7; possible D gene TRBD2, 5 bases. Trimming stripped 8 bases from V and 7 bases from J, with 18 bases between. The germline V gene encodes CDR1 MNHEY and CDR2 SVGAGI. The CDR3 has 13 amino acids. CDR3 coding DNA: TGTGCCAGCGCGGGCCTGACCCTCGGGGAGCAGTACTTC. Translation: CASAGLTLGEQYF.

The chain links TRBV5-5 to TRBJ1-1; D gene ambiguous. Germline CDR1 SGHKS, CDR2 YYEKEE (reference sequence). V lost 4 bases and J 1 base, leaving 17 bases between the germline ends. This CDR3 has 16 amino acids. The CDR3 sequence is CASSPGRQVGNTEAFF. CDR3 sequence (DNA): TGTGCCAGCAGCCCGGGCCGGCAGGTTGGGAACACTGAAGCTTTCTTT.

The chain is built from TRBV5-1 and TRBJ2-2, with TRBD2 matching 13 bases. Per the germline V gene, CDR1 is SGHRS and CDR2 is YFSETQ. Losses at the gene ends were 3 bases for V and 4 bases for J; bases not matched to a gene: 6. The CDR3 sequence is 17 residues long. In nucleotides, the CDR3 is TGCGCCAGCAGCTCCTGGACTAGCGGGAGTGGCACCGGGGAGCTGTTTTTT. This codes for CASSSWTSGSGTGELFF.

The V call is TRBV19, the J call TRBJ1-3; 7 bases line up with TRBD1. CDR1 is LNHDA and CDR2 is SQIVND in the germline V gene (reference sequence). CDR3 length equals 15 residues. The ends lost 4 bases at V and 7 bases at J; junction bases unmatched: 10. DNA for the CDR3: TGTGCCAGTAGTACAAGGAGCTACAGGGGCAACACCATATATTTT. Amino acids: CASSTRSYRGNTIYF.

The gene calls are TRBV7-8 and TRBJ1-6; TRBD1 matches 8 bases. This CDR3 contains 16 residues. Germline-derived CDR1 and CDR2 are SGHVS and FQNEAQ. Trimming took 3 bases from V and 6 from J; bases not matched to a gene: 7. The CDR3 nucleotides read TGTGCCAGCAGCTTGACAGGGGCCGGAACTAATTCACCCCTCCACTTT. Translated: CASSLTGAGTNSPLHF.

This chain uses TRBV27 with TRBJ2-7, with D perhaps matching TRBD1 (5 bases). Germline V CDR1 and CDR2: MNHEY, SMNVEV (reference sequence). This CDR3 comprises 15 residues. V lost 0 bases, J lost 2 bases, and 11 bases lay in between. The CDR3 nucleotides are TGTGCCAGCAGTTTATCTTGGACATCCACCTACGAGCAGTACTTC. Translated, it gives CASSLSWTSTYEQYF.

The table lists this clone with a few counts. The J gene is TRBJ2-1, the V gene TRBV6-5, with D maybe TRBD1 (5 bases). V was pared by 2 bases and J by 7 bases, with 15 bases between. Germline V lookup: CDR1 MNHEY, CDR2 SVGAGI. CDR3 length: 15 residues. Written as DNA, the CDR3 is TGTGCCAGCAGTTACCCGGTGACAGTTTTGAATGAGCAGTTCTTC. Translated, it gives CASSYPVTVLNEQFF.

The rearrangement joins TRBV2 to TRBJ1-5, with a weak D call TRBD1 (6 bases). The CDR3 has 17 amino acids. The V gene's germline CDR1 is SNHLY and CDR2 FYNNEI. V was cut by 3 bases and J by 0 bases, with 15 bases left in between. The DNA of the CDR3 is TGTGCCAGCAGTGATGAGTTCGGGGGCCCTAGCAATCAGCCCCAGCATTTT. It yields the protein CASSDEFGGPSNQPQHF.

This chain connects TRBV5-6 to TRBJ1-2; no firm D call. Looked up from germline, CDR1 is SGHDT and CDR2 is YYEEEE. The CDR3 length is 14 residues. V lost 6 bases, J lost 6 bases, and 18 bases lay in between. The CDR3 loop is CASNPGPGRDGYTF. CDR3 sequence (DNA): TGTGCCAGCAACCCGGGCCCAGGACGAGATGGCTACACCTTC.

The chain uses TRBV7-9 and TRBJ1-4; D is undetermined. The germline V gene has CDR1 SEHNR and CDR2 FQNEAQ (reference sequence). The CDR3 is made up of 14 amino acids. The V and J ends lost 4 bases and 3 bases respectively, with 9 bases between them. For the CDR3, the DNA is TGTGCCAGCAGCTCAGACGTCCCTAATGAAAAACTGTTTTTT. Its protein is CASSSDVPNEKLFF.

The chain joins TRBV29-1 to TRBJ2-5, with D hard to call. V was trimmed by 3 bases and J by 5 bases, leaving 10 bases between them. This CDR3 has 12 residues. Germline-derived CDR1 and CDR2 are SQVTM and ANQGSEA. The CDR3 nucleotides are TGCAGCGTTGAGCTCCTCGGGGAGACCCAGTACTTC. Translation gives CSVELLGETQYF.

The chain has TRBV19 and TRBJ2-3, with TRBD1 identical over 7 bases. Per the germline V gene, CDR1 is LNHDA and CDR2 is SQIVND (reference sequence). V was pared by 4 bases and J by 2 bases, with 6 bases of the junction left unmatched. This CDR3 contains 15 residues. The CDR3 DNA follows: TGTGCCAGTAGTAAGTGGACAGGCTTCACAGATACGCAGTATTTT. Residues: CASSKWTGFTDTQYF.

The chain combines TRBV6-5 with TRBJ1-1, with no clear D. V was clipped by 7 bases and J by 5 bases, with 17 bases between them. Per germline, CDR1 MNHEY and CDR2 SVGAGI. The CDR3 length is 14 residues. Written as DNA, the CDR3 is TGTGCCAGCACCGACTGGGGAGGGAGTACTGAAGCTTTCTTT. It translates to CASTDWGGSTEAFF.

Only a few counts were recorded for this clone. The CDR3 spells CASSRSQKGEKLFF. The CDR3 DNA follows: TGTGCCAGCAGCCGCAGTCAGAAAGGCGAAAAACTGTTTTTT. The V gene is TRBV3-1 (or the pseudogene TRBV3-2), the J gene TRBJ1-4; D unresolved. The CDR3 has 14 residues. Germline V gene lookup returns CDR1 LGHDT and CDR2 YNNKEL (reference sequence). V was cut by 4 bases and J by 8 bases, with 14 bases left in between.

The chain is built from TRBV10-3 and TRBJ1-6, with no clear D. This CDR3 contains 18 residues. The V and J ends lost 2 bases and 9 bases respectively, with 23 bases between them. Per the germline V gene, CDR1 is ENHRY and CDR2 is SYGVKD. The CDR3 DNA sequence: TGTGCCATCAGTGAGGGGTCATTGAACAGAGGTGTAACTTCACCCCTCCACTTT. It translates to CAISEGSLNRGVTSPLHF.

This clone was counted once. CDR3 residues: CASSFSLNSPLHF. DNA for the CDR3: TGTGCCAGCAGCTTTTCCCTGAATTCACCCCTCCACTTT. The rearrangement links TRBV11-1 to TRBJ1-6, with unresolved D. This CDR3 contains 13 residues. CDR1 and CDR2 from the germline V gene are SGHAT and FQDESV (reference sequence). Trimming took off 3 bases at V and 7 bases at J, with 7 bases between the two ends.

The DNA of the CDR3 is TGTGCCAGCAGCCTCCCCTCCGACAGGGCTGAAGCTTTCTTT. Translated, it gives CASSLPSDRAEAFF. The V gene is TRBV3-1 (or the pseudogene TRBV3-2), the J gene TRBJ1-1, with 7 bases fitting TRBD1. The CDR3 loop spans 14 amino acids. The junction had 8 bases not matched to a gene; V was cut back by 4 bases and J by 6 bases. Germline values: CDR1 LGHDT, CDR2 YNNKEL (reference sequence).

The CDR3 DNA is TGTGCCAGTAGATCGACACAACCGGGACAAGAGACCCAGTACTTC. It specifies CASRSTQPGQETQYF. This sequence joins TRBV19 and TRBJ2-5; a possible D gene is TRBD2 (5 bases). The CDR3 is made up of 15 amino acids. The germline V gene has CDR1 LNHDA and CDR2 SQIVND (reference sequence). Trimming left V 6 bases short and J 2 bases short, with 16 bases between. Complete variable domain (other parts from reference TRBV19 and TRBJ2-5): DGGITQSPKYLFRKEGQNVTLSCEQNLNHDAMYWYRQDPGQGLRLIYYSQIVNDFQKGDIAEGYSVSREKKESFPLTVTSAQKNPTAFYLCASRSTQPGQETQYFGPGTRLLVL.

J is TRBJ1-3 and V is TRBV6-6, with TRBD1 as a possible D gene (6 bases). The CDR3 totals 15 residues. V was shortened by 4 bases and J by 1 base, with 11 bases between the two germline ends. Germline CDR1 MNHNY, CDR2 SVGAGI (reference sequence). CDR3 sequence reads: CASSSHQGSGNTIYF. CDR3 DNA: TGTGCCAGCAGTTCACACCAGGGGTCTGGAAACACCATATATTTT.

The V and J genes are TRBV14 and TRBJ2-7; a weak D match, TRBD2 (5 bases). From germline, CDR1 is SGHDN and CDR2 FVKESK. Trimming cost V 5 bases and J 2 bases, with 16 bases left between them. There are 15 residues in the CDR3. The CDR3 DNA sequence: TGTGCCAGCAGCTTGGGAGACGCCCTTACCTACGAGCAGTACTTC. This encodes CASSLGDALTYEQYF.

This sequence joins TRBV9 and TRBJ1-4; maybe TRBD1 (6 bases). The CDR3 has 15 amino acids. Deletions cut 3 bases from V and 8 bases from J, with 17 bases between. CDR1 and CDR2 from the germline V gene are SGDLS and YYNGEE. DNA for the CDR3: TGTGCCAGCAGCGCTTCGGGGGGGCTGGACGAAAAACTGTTTTTT. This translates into CASSASGGLDEKLFF.

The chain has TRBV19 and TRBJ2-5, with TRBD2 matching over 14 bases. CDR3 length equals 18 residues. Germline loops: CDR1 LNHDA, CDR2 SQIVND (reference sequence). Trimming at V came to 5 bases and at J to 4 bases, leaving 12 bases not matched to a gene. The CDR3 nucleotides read TGTGCCAGTAGTCCCTGGGGACTAGCGGGAGTCTCCGGAGAGACCCAGTACTTC. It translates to CASSPWGLAGVSGETQYF. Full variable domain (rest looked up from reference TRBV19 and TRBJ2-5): DGGITQSPKYLFRKEGQNVTLSCEQNLNHDAMYWYRQDPGQGLRLIYYSQIVNDFQKGDIAEGYSVSREKKESFPLTVTSAQKNPTAFYLCASSPWGLAGVSGETQYFGPGTRLLVL.